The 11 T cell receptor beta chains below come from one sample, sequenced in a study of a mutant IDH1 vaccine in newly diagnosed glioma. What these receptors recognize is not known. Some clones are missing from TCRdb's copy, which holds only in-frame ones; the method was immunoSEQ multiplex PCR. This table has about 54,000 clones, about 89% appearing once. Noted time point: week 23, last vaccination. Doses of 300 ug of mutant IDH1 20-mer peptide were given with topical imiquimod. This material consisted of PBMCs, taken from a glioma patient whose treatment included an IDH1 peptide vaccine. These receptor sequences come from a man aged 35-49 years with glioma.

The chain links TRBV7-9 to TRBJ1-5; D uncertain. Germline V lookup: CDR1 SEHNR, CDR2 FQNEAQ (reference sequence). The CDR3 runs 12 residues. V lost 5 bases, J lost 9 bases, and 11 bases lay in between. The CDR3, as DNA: TGTGCCAGCAGCCGTGCCGCAGGGCCCCAGCATTTT. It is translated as CASSRAAGPQHF.

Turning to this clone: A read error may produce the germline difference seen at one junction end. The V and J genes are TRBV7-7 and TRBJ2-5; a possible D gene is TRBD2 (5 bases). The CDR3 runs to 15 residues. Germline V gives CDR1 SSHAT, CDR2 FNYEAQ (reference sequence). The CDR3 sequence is CASSAGGEPRETQYF. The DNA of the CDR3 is TGTGCTAGCAGCGCTGGAGGAGAGCCTAGGGAGACCCAGTACTTC.

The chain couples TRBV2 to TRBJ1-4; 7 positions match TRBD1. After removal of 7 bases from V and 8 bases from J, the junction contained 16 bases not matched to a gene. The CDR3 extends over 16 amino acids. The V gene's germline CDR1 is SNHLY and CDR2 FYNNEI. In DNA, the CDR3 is TGTGCCAGCAACACAGGGGACCGTATGCCAAGCGAAAAACTGTTTTTT. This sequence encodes CASNTGDRMPSEKLFF.

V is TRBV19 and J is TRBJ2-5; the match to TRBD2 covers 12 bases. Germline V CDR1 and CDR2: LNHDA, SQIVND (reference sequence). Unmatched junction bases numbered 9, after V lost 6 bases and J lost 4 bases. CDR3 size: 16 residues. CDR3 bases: TGTGCCAGTAGCCCGGACAGGGGACTAGCGGGAGAGACCCAGTACTTC. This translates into CASSPDRGLAGETQYF.

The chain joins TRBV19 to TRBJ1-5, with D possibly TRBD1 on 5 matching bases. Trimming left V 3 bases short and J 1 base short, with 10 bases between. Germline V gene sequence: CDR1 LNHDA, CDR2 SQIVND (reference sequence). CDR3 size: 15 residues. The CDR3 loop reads CASSIGGGSNQPQHF. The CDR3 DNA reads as TGTGCCAGTAGTATTGGCGGGGGGAGCAATCAGCCCCAGCATTTT.

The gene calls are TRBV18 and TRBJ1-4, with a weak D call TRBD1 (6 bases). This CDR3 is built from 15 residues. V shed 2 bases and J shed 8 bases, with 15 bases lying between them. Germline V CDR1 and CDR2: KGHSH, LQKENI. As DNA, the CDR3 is TGTGCCAGCTCACCATACGGGGGCGAGGGCGAAAAACTGTTTTTT. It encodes CASSPYGGEGEKLFF.

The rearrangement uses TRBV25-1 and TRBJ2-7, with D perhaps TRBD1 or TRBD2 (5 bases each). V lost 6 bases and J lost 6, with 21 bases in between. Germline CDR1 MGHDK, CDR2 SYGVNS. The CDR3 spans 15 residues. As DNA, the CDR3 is TGTGCCAGCAGCGCCTACGGGGCCCGATTGAGCGAGCAGTACTTC. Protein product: CASSAYGARLSEQYF.

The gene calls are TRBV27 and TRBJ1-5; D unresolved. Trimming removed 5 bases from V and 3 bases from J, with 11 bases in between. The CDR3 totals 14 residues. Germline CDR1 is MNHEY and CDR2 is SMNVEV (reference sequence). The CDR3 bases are TGTGCCAGCAGTGAACGGGGATCCAATCAGCCCCAGCATTTT. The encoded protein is CASSERGSNQPQHF.

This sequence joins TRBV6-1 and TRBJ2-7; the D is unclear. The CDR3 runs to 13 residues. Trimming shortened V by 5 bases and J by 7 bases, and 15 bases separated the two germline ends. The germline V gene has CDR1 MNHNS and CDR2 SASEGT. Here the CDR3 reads CASSRDPPWEQYF. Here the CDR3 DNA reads TGTGCCAGCAGTCGAGACCCTCCCTGGGAGCAGTACTTC.

CDR3 DNA: TGTGCCAGCAGCTTGAGGGGACTAGCGGGGAACGAGCAGTACTTC. Encoded protein: CASSLRGLAGNEQYF. The chain combines TRBV5-4 with TRBJ2-7; the match to TRBD2 covers 13 bases. Germline loops: CDR1 SGHNT, CDR2 YYREEE (reference sequence). With V trimmed by 1 base and J by 5 bases, 3 bases remained unmatched. The CDR3 runs 15 residues. The full variable domain, its missing parts supplied by reference TRBV5-4 and TRBJ2-7, is ETGVTQSPTHLIKTRGQQVTLRCSSQSGHNTVSWYQQALGQGPQFIFQYYREEENGRGNFPPRFSGLQFPNYSSELNVNALELDDSALYLCASSLRGLAGNEQYFGPGTRLTVT.

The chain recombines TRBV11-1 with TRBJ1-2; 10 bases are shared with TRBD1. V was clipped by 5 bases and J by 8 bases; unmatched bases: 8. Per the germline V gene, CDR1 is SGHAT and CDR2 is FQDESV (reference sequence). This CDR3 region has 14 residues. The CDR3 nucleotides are TGTGCCAGCAGCCCAGACAGGGGGCCTTTCGGCTACACCTTC. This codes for CASSPDRGPFGYTF.